The clone carrying this T cell receptor beta chain was observed many times. The antigen is not known. Germline trimming cut 5 bases from V and 7 bases from J; bases unmatched to any gene: 9. The CDR3 contains 17 residues. The germline CDR1 and CDR2 sequences are MNHNS and SASEGT. This sample stems from a study of tumor and adjacent non-tumor tissue in lung cancer. Study-wide context: Patients comprised about a dozen adenocarcinoma, a couple of squamous cell carcinoma and 1 small cell lung cancer. General study results and limits: TCR diversity was significantly greater in tumor than normal lung tissue.

TCRbeta libraries were built with three rounds of nested PCR, modified from ARM-PCR. TCRdb independently ran MiXCR on the multiplex PCR reads; one entry per CDR3 protein. The sample lists over 110,000 distinct CDR3 sequences; about 71% were seen once. No cell sorting was done before RNA was extracted from the tissue. This sequence was found in a man aged 60-69 years with small cell lung cancer. The chain combines TRBV6-1 with TRBJ2-1; 15 bases match TRBD2. The sample consisted of lung tumor tissue. This chain's CDR3 is CASSRLRTSGRANEQFF. The CDR3 DNA sequence: TGTGCCAGCAGTCGTCTCCGGACTAGCGGGAGGGCGAATGAGCAGTTCTTC.